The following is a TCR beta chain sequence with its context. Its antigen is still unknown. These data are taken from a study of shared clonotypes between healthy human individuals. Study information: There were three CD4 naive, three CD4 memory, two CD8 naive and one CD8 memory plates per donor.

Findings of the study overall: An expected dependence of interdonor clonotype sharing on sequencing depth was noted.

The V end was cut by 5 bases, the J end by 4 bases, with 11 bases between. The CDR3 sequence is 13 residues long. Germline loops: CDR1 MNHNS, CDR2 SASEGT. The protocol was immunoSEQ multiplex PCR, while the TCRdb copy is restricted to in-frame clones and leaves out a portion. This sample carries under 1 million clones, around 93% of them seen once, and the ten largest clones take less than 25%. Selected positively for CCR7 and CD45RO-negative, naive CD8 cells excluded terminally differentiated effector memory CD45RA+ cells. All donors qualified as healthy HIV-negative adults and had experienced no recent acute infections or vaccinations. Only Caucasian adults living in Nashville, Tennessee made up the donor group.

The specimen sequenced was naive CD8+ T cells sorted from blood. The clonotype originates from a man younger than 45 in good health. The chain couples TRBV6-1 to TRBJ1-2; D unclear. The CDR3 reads CASSRRTSYGYTF. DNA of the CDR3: TGTGCCAGCAGTCGAAGGACGAGCTATGGCTACACCTTC.